A selection of T cell receptor beta chains follows, all from one sample in a study of identical twins. TCRdb passed the 5' RACE reads through MiXCR, listing each CDR3 protein once. This sample carries 750,000 to 950,000 distinct CDR3 sequences, 9% to 15% of them seen once, and the ten largest clones take 1.5% to 2%. The same sample was also studied in work on yellow fever vaccine responses in identical twins.

Sample: PBMCs. The receptor set was obtained from a woman younger than 30 in good health. CDR3s include the opening cysteine and the closing phenylalanine or tryptophan. D genes are given only for firm matches.

CDR3 protein | J gene | D gene | V gene
CASSTSGTGNSYEQYF | TRBJ2-7 | TRBD1 | TRBV3-1
CASSFTKSGGGPGETQYF | TRBJ2-5 | TRBD2 | TRBV11-2
CASSSRQIRGTEAFF | TRBJ1-1 | NA | TRBV6-5
CASSYVPGGEQYF | TRBJ2-7 | NA | TRBV6-6
CASSQGKGLAGNEQFF | TRBJ2-1 | TRBD2 | TRBV3-1
CSAPAEGYEQYF | TRBJ2-7 | NA | TRBV20-1
CSARQGQGWGNEQFF | TRBJ2-1 | TRBD1 | TRBV20-1
CASSRLSGVITDTQYF | TRBJ2-3 | NA | TRBV7-2
CASSPLSDEQFF | TRBJ2-1 | NA | TRBV7-2
CASSPNSGVPYNEQFF | TRBJ2-1 | NA | TRBV9
CASSLSSGELDTQYF | TRBJ2-3 | NA | TRBV12-3/TRBV12-4
CASSAGTPWVETQYF | TRBJ2-5 | NA | TRBV11-2
CASSPTGAGRVYNEQFF | TRBJ2-1 | NA | TRBV3-1
CASSLKINTEAFF | TRBJ1-1 | NA | TRBV7-9
CASSSHTGAYSPLHF | TRBJ1-6 | NA | TRBV5-5
CASSHLQARIDGYTF | TRBJ1-2 | NA | TRBV5-6
CASSHGGGNEQFF | TRBJ2-1 | TRBD2 | TRBV27
CASSLARAQGSEAFF | TRBJ1-1 | NA | TRBV7-8
CASSLNAGAETQYF | TRBJ2-5 | TRBD2 | TRBV7-9
CSASPTVSSYNSPLHF | TRBJ1-6 | NA | TRBV20-1
CATASTGELFF | TRBJ2-2 | NA | TRBV5-1
CASSFGQWPSGGYTF | TRBJ1-2 | NA | TRBV12-3/TRBV12-4
CASSFRAGGLDTQYF | TRBJ2-3 | TRBD2 | TRBV5-1
CASSPPGQGTGYTF | TRBJ1-2 | TRBD1 | TRBV7-8
CASTPSGRGTDTQYF | TRBJ2-3 | TRBD2 | TRBV12-3/TRBV12-4
CSAEMGDPLETQYF | TRBJ2-5 | NA | TRBV20-1
CATIEGKRGSYNEQFF | TRBJ2-1 | NA | TRBV28
CASSFSGTGLPTGKSYEQYF | TRBJ2-7 | TRBD2 | TRBV12-3/TRBV12-4
CSPSSQSINYGYTF | TRBJ1-2 | NA | TRBV20-1
CAISEGDRGPYGYTF | TRBJ1-2 | TRBD1 | TRBV10-3
CASSTGLAGGFDNEQFF | TRBJ2-1 | TRBD2 | TRBV19
CASSERGRQSSYNEQFF | TRBJ2-1 | NA | TRBV2
CASSQQTGTYEQYF | TRBJ2-7 | TRBD1 | TRBV4-1
CASSESGPRNEQFF | TRBJ2-1 | NA | TRBV25-1
CATSQANQPQHF | TRBJ1-5 | NA | TRBV24-1
CSAGRDSPSYGYTF | TRBJ1-2 | TRBD1 | TRBV20-1
CAFSPTLLGPRGEKLFF | TRBJ1-4 | NA | TRBV2
CASSLGDRAWDETQYF | TRBJ2-5 | TRBD1 | TRBV7-2
CSARALAAPPPYDTGELFF | TRBJ2-2 | TRBD2 | TRBV20-1
CSVYGGLATSTDTQYF | TRBJ2-3 | TRBD2 | TRBV29-1
CATSRDFQAPREQYF | TRBJ2-7 | NA | TRBV15
CSATDLADEQFF | TRBJ2-1 | NA | TRBV20-1
CASSSRFITSGSFSSYNEQFF | TRBJ2-1 | TRBD2 | TRBV12-3/TRBV12-4